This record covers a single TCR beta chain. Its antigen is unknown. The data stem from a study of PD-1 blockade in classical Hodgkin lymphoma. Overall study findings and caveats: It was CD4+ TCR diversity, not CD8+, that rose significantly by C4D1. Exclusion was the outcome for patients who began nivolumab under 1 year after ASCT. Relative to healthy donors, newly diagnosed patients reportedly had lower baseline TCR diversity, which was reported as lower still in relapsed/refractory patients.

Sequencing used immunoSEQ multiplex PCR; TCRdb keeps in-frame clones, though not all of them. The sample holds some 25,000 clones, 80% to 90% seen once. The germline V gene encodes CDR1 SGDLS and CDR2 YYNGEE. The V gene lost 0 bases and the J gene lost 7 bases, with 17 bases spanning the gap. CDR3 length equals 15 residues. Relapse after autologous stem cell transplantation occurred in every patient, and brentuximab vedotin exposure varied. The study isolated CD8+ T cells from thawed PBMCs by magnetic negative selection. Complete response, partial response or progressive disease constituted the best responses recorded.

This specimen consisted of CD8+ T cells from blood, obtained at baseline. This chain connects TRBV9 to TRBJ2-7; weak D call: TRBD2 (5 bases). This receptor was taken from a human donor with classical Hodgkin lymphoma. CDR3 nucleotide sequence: TGTGCCAGCAGCGTAGCTACGGGGTTCTCTAGGGAGCAGTACTTC. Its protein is CASSVATGFSREQYF.